This entry lists 25 T cell receptor beta chains sequenced from one sample in a study of resident and recirculating memory T cells in vitiligo. Assay: immunoSEQ multiplex PCR; the TCRdb copy retains only in-frame clones and omits some. This table holds around 78,000 clones, just over 90% found once. Sequencing input: blood. The receptor source for this set is a male donor with vitiligo.

This sequence joins TRBV21-1 and TRBJ2-1; the D call TRBD2 from the table was never checked on the DNA. TRBV21-1 is tagged as a pseudogene. The CDR3 has 24 amino acids. CDR3 amino acids: CASSKGLDYGGRIRESRRYNEQFF. The DNA for the CDR3 is TGTGCCAGCAGCAAAGGATTGGACTATGGCGGGAGAATACGAGAATCCCGGAGATACAATGAGCAGTTCTTC.

The chain has TRBV27 and TRBJ2-1, with D possibly being TRBD1 (5 bases). Between the trimmed V and J ends, which lost 6 bases and 3 bases, there was a span of 12 bases. Germline V gene lookup returns CDR1 MNHEY and CDR2 SMNVEV (reference sequence). CDR3 length: 14 residues. In DNA, the CDR3 is TGTGCCAGCAGGGTACCAGGGCACTACAATGAGCAGTTCTTC. Protein sequence: CASRVPGHYNEQFF.

The V and J genes are TRBV27 and TRBJ1-1; the D gene is possibly TRBD1 (6 bases). Germline V gene sequence: CDR1 MNHEY, CDR2 SMNVEV (reference sequence). Trimming cost V 6 bases and J 2 bases, with 10 bases left between them. CDR3 length: 13 amino acids. CDR3 loop: CASRGQPNTEAFF. The CDR3, as DNA: TGTGCCAGCAGAGGACAGCCTAACACTGAAGCTTTCTTT.

On this clone itself: One end of the junction varies from germline; a read error may be responsible. Here the CDR3 reads CASSLESQETQYF. The CDR3 DNA is TGTGCCAGCAGTTTGGAGAGCCAAGAGACCCAGTACTTC. The chain links TRBV5-4 to TRBJ2-5, with D hard to call. CDR3 length: 13 amino acids. Germline V CDR1 and CDR2: SGHNT, YYREEE (reference sequence).

V usage is TRBV5-6 and J usage is TRBJ2-1; tentatively, D is TRBD2 (5 bases). Per germline, CDR1 SGHDT and CDR2 YYEEEE. This CDR3 is built from 15 residues. Trimming took 4 bases from V and 0 from J, leaving 11 bases between them. The CDR3 is CASSRGFNSYNEQFF. CDR3 coding DNA: TGTGCCAGCAGCCGGGGATTTAACTCCTACAATGAGCAGTTCTTC.

The chain joins TRBV7-9 to TRBJ2-2; a possible D gene is TRBD2 (5 bases). The germline V gene has CDR1 SEHNR and CDR2 FQNEAQ (reference sequence). V lost 2 bases and J lost 4, with 8 bases in between. This CDR3 has 14 amino acids. CDR3 coding DNA: TGTGCCAGCAGCTTATTCAGCGGCACCGGGGAGCTGTTTTTT. Translation gives CASSLFSGTGELFF.

The chain combines TRBV7-9 with TRBJ1-1; D gene ambiguous. There are 16 residues in the CDR3. Per germline, CDR1 SEHNR and CDR2 FQNEAQ (reference sequence). V dropped 2 bases and J dropped 4 bases, with 17 bases sitting between them. In nucleotides, the CDR3 is TGTGCCAGCAGCTTACTCGGGGAGCTGGAGCGCACTGAAGCTTTCTTT. It codes for CASSLLGELERTEAFF. Supplemented by reference TRBV7-9 and TRBJ1-1, the full variable domain reads DTGVSQNPRHKITKRGQNVTFRCDPISEHNRLYWYRQTLGQGPEFLTYFQNEAQLEKSRLLSDRFSAERPKGSFSTLEIQRTEQGDSAMYLCASSLLGELERTEAFFGQGTRLTVV.

The chain carries TRBV7-2 and TRBJ1-2, with D unclear. CDR1 and CDR2 (germline): SGHTA, FQGNSA. CDR3 length: 13 amino acids. The V end was cut by 1 base, the J end by 4 bases, with 7 bases between. This CDR3 is CASSLVVSYGYTF. The CDR3 bases are TGTGCCAGCAGCTTAGTGGTCAGCTATGGCTACACCTTC.

The rearrangement links TRBV28 to TRBJ2-1; 8 nucleotides match TRBD1. Germline V gene sequence: CDR1 MDHEN, CDR2 SYDVKM. V lost 5 bases, J lost 1 base, and 7 bases stayed unmatched. This CDR3 comprises 16 residues. DNA of the CDR3: TGTGCCAGCAGTAATCAGGGGGCGCATTCCTACAATGAGCAGTTCTTC. Protein product: CASSNQGAHSYNEQFF.

The chain couples TRBV7-6 to TRBJ2-3; D might be TRBD2 (6 bases). V gave up 5 bases and J gave up 6 bases, with 27 bases separating them. Germline CDR1 is SGHVS and CDR2 is FNYEAQ. CDR3 size: 18 residues. CDR3 bases: TGTGCCAGCAGCCTAGTGGTCTCCTGGAGGGAAGGAGGGGATACGCAGTATTTT. Its protein is CASSLVVSWREGGDTQYF.

This chain joins TRBV4-1 and TRBJ2-1, with 8 bases identical to TRBD2. V trimming: 0 bases; J trimming: 7 bases; junction bases outside the gene matches: 8. The CDR3 is 16 residues long. The germline V gene has CDR1 MGHRA and CDR2 YSYEKL. Written as DNA, the CDR3 is TGCGCCAGCAGCCAAGATCAAAGCGGGAGTAAGAATGAGCAGTTCTTC. Its translation: CASSQDQSGSKNEQFF.

The chain combines TRBV28 with TRBJ2-7; TRBD2 is a possible D gene (7 bases). V shed 4 bases and J shed 0 bases, with 19 bases lying between them. Germline V gene sequence: CDR1 MDHEN, CDR2 SYDVKM. This CDR3 region has 17 residues. The CDR3: CASSSQRGGDFSYEQYF. Written as DNA, the CDR3 is TGTGCCAGCAGTTCTCAGAGGGGGGGGGATTTCTCCTACGAGCAGTACTTC.

This chain uses TRBV5-1 with TRBJ2-1, with TRBD2 identical over 9 bases. The CDR3 totals 18 residues. Germline-derived CDR1 and CDR2 are SGHRS and YFSETQ. J was trimmed by 0 bases and V by 0 bases; bases with no gene match: 7. The CDR3 protein is CASSLGTSASSSYNEQFF. Written as DNA, the CDR3 is TGCGCCAGCAGCTTGGGGACTAGCGCCTCGAGCTCCTACAATGAGCAGTTCTTC. Combining the CDR3 with reference TRBV5-1 and TRBJ2-1 gives the whole variable domain KAGVTQTPRYLIKTRGQQVTLSCSPISGHRSVSWYQQTPGQGLQFLFEYFSETQRNKGNFPGRFSGRQFSNSRSEMNVSTLELGDSALYLCASSLGTSASSSYNEQFFGPGTRLTVL.

The V gene is TRBV7-2, the J gene TRBJ1-3; D is possibly TRBD1 (6 bases). Germline assignment: CDR1 SGHTA and CDR2 FQGNSA. V lost 1 base, J lost 9 bases, and 22 bases lay in between. The CDR3 spans 17 residues. CDR3 coding DNA: TGTGCCAGCAGCTTAGTTCAGGCAGGGGAGCCGGAAGGCACCATATATTTT. Translating it yields CASSLVQAGEPEGTIYF. Full variable domain (missing parts from reference TRBV7-2 and TRBJ1-3): GAGVSQSPSNKVTEKGKDVELRCDPISGHTALYWYRQSLGQGLEFLIYFQGNSAPDKSGLPSDRFSAERTGGSVSTLTIQRTQQEDSAVYLCASSLVQAGEPEGTIYFGEGSWLTVV.

The J gene is TRBJ1-2, the V gene TRBV14; 7 bases are a match to TRBD1. The V segment lost 2 bases and the J segment 7 bases; nucleotides outside the gene matches: 7. Germline CDR1 and CDR2: SGHDN and FVKESK. This CDR3 has 14 amino acids. CDR3 bases: TGTGCCAGCAGCCAATTACAGGGGATAGTTGGCTACACCTTC. Its protein product is CASSQLQGIVGYTF.

This chain connects TRBV4-1 to TRBJ2-1; 7 bases fit TRBD1. CDR1 is MGHRA and CDR2 is YSYEKL in the germline V gene. The CDR3 sequence is 15 residues long. Trimming at V came to 3 bases and at J to 6 bases, leaving 8 bases not matched to a gene. The CDR3 protein is CASSQVPPGGNEQFF. The DNA of the CDR3 is TGCGCCAGCAGCCAGGTCCCTCCAGGGGGCAATGAGCAGTTCTTC.

This sequence joins TRBV28 and TRBJ1-5; a possible D gene is TRBD1 (5 bases). This CDR3 contains 16 residues. Germline loops: CDR1 MDHEN, CDR2 SYDVKM. The ends were cut back, 8 bases at V and 6 bases at J, with 23 bases in the middle. CDR3 region: CASQGAGAFVGQPQHF. The DNA for the CDR3 is TGTGCCAGCCAAGGGGCAGGTGCCTTTGTCGGTCAGCCCCAGCATTTT.

The chain employs TRBV6-5 and TRBJ2-1; TRBD2 aligns across 10 bases. CDR3 length: 16 residues. CDR1 MNHEY and CDR2 SVGAGI come from the germline V gene. V gave up 2 bases and J gave up 7 bases; unmatched junction bases: 8. CDR3 region: CASSYPTSGKVNEQFF. The CDR3 nucleotides read TGTGCCAGCAGTTACCCAACTAGCGGGAAGGTGAATGAGCAGTTCTTC.

CDR3 in DNA: TGTGCCAGCAGCTTAGGGTGGGGGACAGGGCGTAGCGGGAGCTCCTACGAGCAGTACTTC. Translating gives CASSLGWGTGRSGSSYEQYF. The gene calls are TRBV11-3 and TRBJ2-7, with D perhaps assigned TRBD1 or TRBD2 (9 bases each). V was cut by 1 base and J by 0 bases, with 25 bases left in between. The CDR3 spans 20 residues. The V gene's germline CDR1 is SGHNT and CDR2 YENEEA.

The chain links TRBV10-3 to TRBJ1-4, with TRBD1 as a possible D gene (5 bases). Per the germline V gene, CDR1 is ENHRY and CDR2 is SYGVKD. Trimming stripped 0 bases from V and 3 bases from J, with 11 bases between. The CDR3 runs to 16 residues. The CDR3 loop reads CAISESSTGANEKLFF. The CDR3 nucleotides are TGTGCCATCAGTGAGTCTTCTACAGGAGCTAATGAAAAACTGTTTTTT.

The chain uses TRBV4-1 and TRBJ2-7; TRBD1 aligns across 8 bases. The germline gives CDR1 MGHRA, CDR2 YSYEKL. This CDR3 is 17 amino acids long. With 2 bases clipped from V and 9 bases from J, the junction kept 18 bases outside the gene matches. The CDR3 nucleotides are TGCGCCAGCAGCCAAACCTCCATTGAGACAGGGGTAAGCCGGCAGTACTTC. This sequence encodes CASSQTSIETGVSRQYF.

The rearrangement uses TRBV11-3 and TRBJ2-7, with 7 positions matching TRBD1. Germline-derived CDR1 and CDR2 are SGHNT and YENEEA. With 5 bases clipped from V and 4 bases from J, the junction kept 5 bases outside the gene matches. This CDR3 has 13 residues. The CDR3 reads CASSPNRGYEQYF. The CDR3 coding sequence is TGTGCCAGCAGCCCTAACAGGGGTTACGAGCAGTACTTC.

The rearrangement joins TRBV18 to TRBJ2-3; tentative D call: TRBD2 (5 bases). The CDR3 extends over 13 amino acids. V gave up 4 bases and J gave up 4 bases, with 9 bases separating them. Germline CDR1 KGHSH, CDR2 LQKENI. The CDR3: CASSLAEADTQYF. The DNA of the CDR3 is TGTGCCAGCTCACTGGCGGAGGCAGATACGCAGTATTTT.

This chain connects TRBV11-3 to TRBJ2-3, with 7 positions matching TRBD2. Unmatched junction bases numbered 11, after V lost 2 bases and J lost 0 bases. Per germline, CDR1 SGHNT and CDR2 YENEEA. This CDR3 is built from 18 residues. The CDR3 is CASSLIKWTRPSTDTQYF. CDR3 coding DNA: TGTGCCAGCAGCTTAATTAAGTGGACTAGACCTAGCACAGATACGCAGTATTTT. Full variable domain (outside the CDR3, taken from reference TRBV11-3 and TRBJ2-3): EAGVVQSPRYKIIEKKQPVAFWCNPISGHNTLYWYLQNLGQGPELLIRYENEEAVDDSQLPKDRFSAERLKGVDSTLKIQPAELGDSAVYLCASSLIKWTRPSTDTQYFGPGTRLTVL.

The J gene is TRBJ2-1, the V gene TRBV28, with a possible D match to TRBD2 (5 bases). V was trimmed by 3 bases and J by 3 bases, leaving 6 bases between them. Per germline, CDR1 MDHEN and CDR2 SYDVKM. The CDR3 length is 13 residues. CDR3 sequence reads: CASSFRDYNEQFF. The CDR3 DNA follows: TGTGCCAGCAGTTTCCGGGACTACAATGAGCAGTTCTTC.